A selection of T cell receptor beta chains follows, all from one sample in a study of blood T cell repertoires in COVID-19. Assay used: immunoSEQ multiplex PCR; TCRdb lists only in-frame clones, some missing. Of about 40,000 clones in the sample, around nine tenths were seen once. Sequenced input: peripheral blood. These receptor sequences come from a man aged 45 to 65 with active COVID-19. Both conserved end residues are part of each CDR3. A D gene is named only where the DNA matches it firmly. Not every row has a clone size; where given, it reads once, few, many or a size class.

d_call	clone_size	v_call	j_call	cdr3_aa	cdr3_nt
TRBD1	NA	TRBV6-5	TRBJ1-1	CASSPDRVLATEAFF	TGTGCCAGCAGTCCGGACAGGGTTCTGGCCACTGAAGCTTTCTTT
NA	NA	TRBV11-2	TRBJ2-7	CASSYPDRGRYEQYF	TGTGCCAGCAGCTACCCTGACCGAGGGAGGTACGAGCAGTACTTC
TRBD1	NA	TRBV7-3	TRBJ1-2	CASSRTGTNGYTF	TGTGCCAGCAGCCGGACAGGGACGAATGGCTACACCTTC
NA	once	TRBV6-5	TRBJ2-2	CASMNYGELFF	TGTGCCAGCATGAACTATGGGGAGCTGTTTTTT
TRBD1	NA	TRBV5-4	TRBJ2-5	CASSLATGESETQYF	TGTGCCAGCAGCTTGGCGACAGGGGAGTCAGAGACCCAGTACTTC
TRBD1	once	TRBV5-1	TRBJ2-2	CASSLGDREAGELFF	TGCGCCAGCAGCTTGGGGGACAGGGAGGCCGGGGAGCTGTTTTTT
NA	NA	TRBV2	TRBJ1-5	CASSEGAPPQHF	TGTGCCAGCAGTGAGGGGGCTCCGCCCCAGCATTTT
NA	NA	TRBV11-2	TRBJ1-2	CASSSLRALNYGYTF	TGTGCCAGCAGCAGTCTCAGGGCCCTGAACTATGGCTACACCTTC
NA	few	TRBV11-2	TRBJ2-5	CASSLAVGETQYF	TGTGCCAGCAGCTTAGCGGTCGGGGAGACCCAGTACTTC
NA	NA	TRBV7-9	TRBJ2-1	CASSLRGSYNEQFF	TGTGCCAGCAGCTTAAGGGGGTCCTACAATGAGCAGTTCTTC
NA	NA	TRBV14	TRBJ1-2	CASSQATSGIYGYTF	TGTGCCAGCAGCCAAGCTACCTCAGGAATCTATGGCTACACCTTC
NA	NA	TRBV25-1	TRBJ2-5	CASSAGFQETQYF	TGTGCCAGCAGTGCAGGGTTCCAAGAGACCCAGTACTTC
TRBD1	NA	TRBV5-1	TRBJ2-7	CASSRQGASYEQYF	TGCGCCAGCAGCAGACAGGGGGCTTCCTACGAGCAGTACTTC
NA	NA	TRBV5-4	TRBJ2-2	CASSLRQVTMGELFF	TGTGCCAGCAGCTTAAGGCAGGTGACGATGGGGGAGCTGTTTTTT
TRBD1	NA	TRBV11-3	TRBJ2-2	CASSKTGGIGELFF	TGTGCCAGCAGCAAGACAGGGGGGATCGGGGAGCTGTTTTTT
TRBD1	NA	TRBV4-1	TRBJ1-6	CASSHPPPGGNHF	TGCGCCAGCAGCCACCCCCCCCCAGGGGGCAACCACTTT
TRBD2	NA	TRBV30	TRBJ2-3	CAGTSGTTDTQYF	TGTGCCGGGACTAGCGGAACCACAGATACGCAGTATTTT
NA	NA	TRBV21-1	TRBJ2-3	CASSKGLALCTDTQYF	TGTGCCAGCAGCAAAGGGCTAGCGCTATGCACAGATACGCAGTATTTT
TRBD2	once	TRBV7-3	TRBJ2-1	CASSLGLDREQFF	TGTGCCAGCAGCTTAGGACTAGATCGTGAGCAGTTCTTC
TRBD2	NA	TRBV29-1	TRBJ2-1	CSVGLGGRAGGREQFF	TGCAGCGTTGGTTTAGGGGGAAGAGCGGGAGGACGTGAGCAGTTCTTC
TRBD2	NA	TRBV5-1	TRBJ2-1	CASSLVLAVSYNEQFF	TGCGCCAGCAGCTTGGTACTAGCGGTATCCTACAATGAGCAGTTCTTC
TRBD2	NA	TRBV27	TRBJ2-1	CASSPYGTSFNEQFF	TGTGCCAGCAGCCCCTACGGGACTAGCTTCAATGAGCAGTTCTTC
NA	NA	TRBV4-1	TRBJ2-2	CASSQGAFGELFF	TGCGCCAGCAGCCAAGGGGCATTCGGGGAGCTGTTTTTT
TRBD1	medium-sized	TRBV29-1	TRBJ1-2	CSVDGTGGLNYGYTF	TGCAGCGTTGACGGGACAGGGGGCCTTAACTATGGCTACACCTTC
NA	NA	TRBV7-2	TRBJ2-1	CAASRVGSYNEQFF	TGTGCAGCTAGCAGAGTCGGCTCCTACAATGAGCAGTTCTTC
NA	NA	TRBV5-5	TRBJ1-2	CASSLTGSANYGYTF	TGTGCCAGCAGCTTGACAGGAAGCGCCAACTATGGCTACACCTTC
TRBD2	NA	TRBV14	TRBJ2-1	CASSQVGTSGRARGEQFF	TGTGCCAGCAGCCAAGTTGGGACTAGCGGGAGGGCCCGGGGTGAGCAGTTCTTC
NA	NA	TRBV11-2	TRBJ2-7	CASSPPGTQTHYEQYF	TGTGCCAGCAGCCCCCCGGGGACTCAGACTCACTACGAGCAGTACTTC
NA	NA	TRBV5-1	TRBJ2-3	CASSIADFTDTQYF	TGCGCCAGCAGCATAGCGGATTTCACAGATACGCAGTATTTT
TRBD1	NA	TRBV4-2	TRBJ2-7	CASSQDLGTGDEQYF	TGTGCCAGCAGCCAAGATTTAGGGACAGGGGACGAGCAGTACTTC
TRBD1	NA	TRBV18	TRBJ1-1	CASSPTGGSTEAFF	TGTGCCAGCTCACCGACAGGGGGGAGCACTGAAGCTTTCTTT
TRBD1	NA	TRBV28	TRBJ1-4	CASYRGRPANEKLFF	TGTGCCAGCTACAGGGGGAGACCGGCTAATGAAAAACTGTTTTTT
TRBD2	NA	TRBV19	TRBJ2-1	CASKGGGSSYNEQFF	TGTGCCAGTAAGGGCGGGGGGAGCTCCTACAATGAGCAGTTCTTC